The 4 T cell receptor beta chains listed next were all sequenced from one sample in a study of neoadjuvant anti-PD-1 for oral cavity cancer. Indicated time point: after neoadjuvant nivolumab, at surgical resection. The method was immunoSEQ multiplex PCR; TCRdb's version includes in-frame clones alone and lacks a portion of them. The sample carries roughly 14,000 clones, 55% to 75% recorded once. The specimen was PBMCs, collected after nivolumab (anti-PD-1) treatment. The receptor set was obtained from a person aged 40 to 85 with oral cavity squamous cell carcinoma.

This clone was observed a handful of times. This chain uses TRBV28 with TRBJ1-1; D is perhaps TRBD1 (6 bases). The V gene's germline CDR1 is MDHEN and CDR2 SYDVKM. Trimming left V 4 bases short and J 7 bases short, with 10 bases between. The CDR3 sequence is 12 residues long. The CDR3: CASSSDRFEAFF. The CDR3 DNA reads as TGTGCCAGCAGTTCGGACAGATTTGAAGCTTTCTTT.

This clone was recorded a few times. The V and J genes are TRBV5-1 and TRBJ2-2; a possible D gene is TRBD1 (5 bases). The V gene lost 5 bases and the J gene lost 7 bases, with 12 bases spanning the gap. The CDR3 totals 13 residues. Germline V CDR1 and CDR2: SGHRS, YFSETQ. This CDR3 reads CASSRPQGGELFF. The CDR3 coding sequence is TGCGCCAGCAGTCGACCCCAGGGCGGGGAGCTGTTTTTT.

The rearrangement joins TRBV5-1 to TRBJ1-1; D possibly corresponds to TRBD1 (6 bases). V was shortened by 1 base and J by 0 bases, with 7 bases between the two germline ends. CDR1 SGHRS and CDR2 YFSETQ come from the germline V gene. The CDR3 runs 14 residues. Here the CDR3 reads CASSLTGMNTEAFF. The DNA for the CDR3 is TGCGCCAGCAGCTTGACAGGGATGAACACTGAAGCTTTCTTT.

This rearrangement joins TRBV4-2 to TRBJ2-2; no reliable D call. The CDR3 sequence is 17 residues long. Germline loops: CDR1 LGHNA, CDR2 YNFKEQ. Between the trimmed V and J ends, which lost 0 bases and 5 bases, there was a span of 16 bases. The CDR3 DNA follows: TGTGCCAGCAGCCAAGACCCCGACTCGGGTCGGACCGGGGAGCTGTTTTTT. This gives the protein CASSQDPDSGRTGELFF.